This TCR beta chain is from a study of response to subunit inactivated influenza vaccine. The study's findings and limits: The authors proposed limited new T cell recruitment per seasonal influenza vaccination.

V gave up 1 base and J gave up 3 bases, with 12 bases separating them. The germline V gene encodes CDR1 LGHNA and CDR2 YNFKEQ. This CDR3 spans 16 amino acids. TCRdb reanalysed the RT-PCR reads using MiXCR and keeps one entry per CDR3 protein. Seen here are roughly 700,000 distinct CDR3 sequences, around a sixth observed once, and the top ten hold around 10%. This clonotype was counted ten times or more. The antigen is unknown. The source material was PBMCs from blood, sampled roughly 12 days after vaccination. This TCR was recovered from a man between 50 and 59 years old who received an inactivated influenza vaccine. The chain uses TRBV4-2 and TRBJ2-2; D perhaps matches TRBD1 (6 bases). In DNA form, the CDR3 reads TGTGCCAGCAGCCAAGCCCTAACAGGGTACACCGGGGAGCTGTTTTTT. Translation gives CASSQALTGYTGELFF.